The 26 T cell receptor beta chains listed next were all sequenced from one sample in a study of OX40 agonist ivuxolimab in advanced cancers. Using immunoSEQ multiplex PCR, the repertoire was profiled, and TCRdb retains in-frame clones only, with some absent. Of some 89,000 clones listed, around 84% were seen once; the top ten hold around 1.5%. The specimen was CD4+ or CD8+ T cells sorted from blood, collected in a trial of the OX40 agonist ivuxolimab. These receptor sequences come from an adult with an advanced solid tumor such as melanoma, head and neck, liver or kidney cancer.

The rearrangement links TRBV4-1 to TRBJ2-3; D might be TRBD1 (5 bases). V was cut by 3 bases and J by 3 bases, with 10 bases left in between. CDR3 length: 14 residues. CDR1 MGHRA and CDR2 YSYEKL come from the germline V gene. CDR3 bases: TGCGCCAGCAGCCAGGGGTCAGGGACAGATACGCAGTATTTT. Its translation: CASSQGSGTDTQYF.

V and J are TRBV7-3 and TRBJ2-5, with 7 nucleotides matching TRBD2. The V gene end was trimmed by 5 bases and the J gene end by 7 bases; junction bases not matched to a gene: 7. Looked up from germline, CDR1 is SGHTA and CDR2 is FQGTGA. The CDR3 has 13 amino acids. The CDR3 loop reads CASSPRGEGTQYF. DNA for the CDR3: TGTGCCAGCAGCCCTCGGGGGGAGGGGACCCAGTACTTC.

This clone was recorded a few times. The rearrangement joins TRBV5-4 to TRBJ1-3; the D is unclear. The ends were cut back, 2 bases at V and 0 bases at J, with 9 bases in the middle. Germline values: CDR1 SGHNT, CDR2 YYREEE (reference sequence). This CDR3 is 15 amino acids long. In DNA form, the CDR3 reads TGTGCCAGCAGCTTACAGCCGTTCTCTGGAAACACCATATATTTT. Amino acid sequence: CASSLQPFSGNTIYF.

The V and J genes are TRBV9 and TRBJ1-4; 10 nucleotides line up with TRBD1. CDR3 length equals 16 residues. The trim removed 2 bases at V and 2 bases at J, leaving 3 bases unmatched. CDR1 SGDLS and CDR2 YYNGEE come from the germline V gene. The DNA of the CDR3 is TGTGCCAGCAGCGTGACAGGGGGCATGACTAATGAAAAACTGTTTTTT. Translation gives CASSVTGGMTNEKLFF.

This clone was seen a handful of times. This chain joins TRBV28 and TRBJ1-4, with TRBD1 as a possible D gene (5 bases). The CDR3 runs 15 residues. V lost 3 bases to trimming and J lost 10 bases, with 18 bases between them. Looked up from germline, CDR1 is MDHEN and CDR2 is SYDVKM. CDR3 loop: CASSFETARSRKLFF. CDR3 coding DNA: TGTGCCAGCAGTTTCGAGACAGCAAGGAGTAGAAAACTGTTTTTT.

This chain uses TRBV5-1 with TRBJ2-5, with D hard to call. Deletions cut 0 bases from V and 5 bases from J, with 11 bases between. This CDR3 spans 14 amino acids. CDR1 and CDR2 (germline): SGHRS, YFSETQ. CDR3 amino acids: CASSLGLLGETQYF. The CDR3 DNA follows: TGCGCCAGCAGCTTGGGTCTACTGGGGGAGACCCAGTACTTC.

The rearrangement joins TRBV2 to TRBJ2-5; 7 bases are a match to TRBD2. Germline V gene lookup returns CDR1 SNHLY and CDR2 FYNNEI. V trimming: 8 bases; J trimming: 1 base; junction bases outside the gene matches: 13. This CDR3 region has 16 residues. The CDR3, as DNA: TGTGCCAGCGGGAGGGGCAGGCTCGCCATCCAAGAGACCCAGTACTTC. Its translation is CASGRGRLAIQETQYF.

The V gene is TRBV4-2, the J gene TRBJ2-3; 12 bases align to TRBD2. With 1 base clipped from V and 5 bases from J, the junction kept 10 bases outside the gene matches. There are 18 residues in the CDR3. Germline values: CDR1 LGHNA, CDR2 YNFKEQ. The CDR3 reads CASSQVYSSGGAGDTQYF. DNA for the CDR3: TGTGCCAGCAGCCAAGTTTACTCTAGCGGGGGGGCGGGAGATACGCAGTATTTT.

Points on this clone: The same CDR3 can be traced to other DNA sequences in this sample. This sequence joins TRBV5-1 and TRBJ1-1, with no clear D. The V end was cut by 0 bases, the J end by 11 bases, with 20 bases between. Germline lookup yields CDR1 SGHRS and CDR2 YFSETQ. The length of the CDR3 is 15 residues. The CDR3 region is CASSLEVLGGSEAFF. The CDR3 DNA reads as TGCGCCAGCAGCTTGGAGGTATTGGGAGGAAGTGAGGCTTTCTTT.

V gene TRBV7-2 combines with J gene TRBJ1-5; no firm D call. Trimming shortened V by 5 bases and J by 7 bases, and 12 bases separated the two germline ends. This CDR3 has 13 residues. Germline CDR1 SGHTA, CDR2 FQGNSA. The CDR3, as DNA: TGTGCCAGCAGCCCCCACCATGGGCAGCCCCAGCATTTT. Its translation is CASSPHHGQPQHF. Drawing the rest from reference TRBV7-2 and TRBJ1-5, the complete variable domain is GAGVSQSPSNKVTEKGKDVELRCDPISGHTALYWYRQSLGQGLEFLIYFQGNSAPDKSGLPSDRFSAERTGGSVSTLTIQRTQQEDSAVYLCASSPHHGQPQHFGDGTRLSIL.

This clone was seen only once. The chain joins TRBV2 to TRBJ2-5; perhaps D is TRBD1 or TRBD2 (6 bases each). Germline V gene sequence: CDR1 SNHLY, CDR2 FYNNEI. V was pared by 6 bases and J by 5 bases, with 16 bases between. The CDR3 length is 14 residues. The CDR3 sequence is CASRGTPGAETQYF. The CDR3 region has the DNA TGTGCCAGCAGGGGGACTCCGGGGGCCGAGACCCAGTACTTC. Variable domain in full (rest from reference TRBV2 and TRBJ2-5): EPEVTQTPSHQVTQMGQEVILRCVPISNHLYFYWYRQILGQKVEFLVSFYNNEISEKSEIFDDQFSVERPDGSNFTLKIRSTKLEDSAMYFCASRGTPGAETQYFGPGTRLLVL.

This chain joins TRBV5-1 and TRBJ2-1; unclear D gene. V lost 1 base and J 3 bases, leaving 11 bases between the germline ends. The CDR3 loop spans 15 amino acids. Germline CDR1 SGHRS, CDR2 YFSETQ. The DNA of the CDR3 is TGCGCCAGCAGCTTGTCAATTCAAAGCTACAATGAGCAGTTCTTC. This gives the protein CASSLSIQSYNEQFF.

The CDR3 loop reads CASSSGRGVKETQYF. As DNA, the CDR3 is TGTGCCAGCAGCTCGGGGAGGGGGGTTAAGGAGACCCAGTACTTC. The rearrangement uses TRBV5-4 and TRBJ2-5, with TRBD2 as a possible D gene (7 bases). Germline V gene sequence: CDR1 SGHNT, CDR2 YYREEE (reference sequence). The CDR3 extends over 15 amino acids. Deletions cut 3 bases from V and 5 bases from J, with 17 bases between. Drawing the rest from reference TRBV5-4 and TRBJ2-5, the complete variable domain is ETGVTQSPTHLIKTRGQQVTLRCSSQSGHNTVSWYQQALGQGPQFIFQYYREEENGRGNFPPRFSGLQFPNYSSELNVNALELDDSALYLCASSSGRGVKETQYFGPGTRLLVL.

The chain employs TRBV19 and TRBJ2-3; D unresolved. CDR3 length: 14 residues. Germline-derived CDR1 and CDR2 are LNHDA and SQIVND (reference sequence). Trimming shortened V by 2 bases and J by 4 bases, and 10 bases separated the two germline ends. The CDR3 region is CASSIMGGPDTQYF. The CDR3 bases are TGTGCCAGTAGTATAATGGGCGGCCCAGATACGCAGTATTTT.

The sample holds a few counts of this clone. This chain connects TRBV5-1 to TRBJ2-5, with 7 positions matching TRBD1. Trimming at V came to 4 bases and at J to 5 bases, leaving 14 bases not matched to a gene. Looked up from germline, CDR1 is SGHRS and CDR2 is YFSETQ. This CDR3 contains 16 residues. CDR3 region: CASSPGAGGIGETQYF. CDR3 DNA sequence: TGCGCCAGCAGCCCCGGGGCAGGGGGAATCGGGGAGACCCAGTACTTC. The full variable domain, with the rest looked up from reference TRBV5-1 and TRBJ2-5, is KAGVTQTPRYLIKTRGQQVTLSCSPISGHRSVSWYQQTPGQGLQFLFEYFSETQRNKGNFPGRFSGRQFSNSRSEMNVSTLELGDSALYLCASSPGAGGIGETQYFGPGTRLLVL.

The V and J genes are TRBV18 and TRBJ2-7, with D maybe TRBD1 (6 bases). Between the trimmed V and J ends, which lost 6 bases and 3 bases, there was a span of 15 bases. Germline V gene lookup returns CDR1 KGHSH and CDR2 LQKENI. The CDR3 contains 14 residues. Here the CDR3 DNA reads TGTGCCAGCTCCCATGGGGGCTCAATCTACGAGCAGTACTTC. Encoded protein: CASSHGGSIYEQYF. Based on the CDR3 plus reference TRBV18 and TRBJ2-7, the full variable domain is NAGVMQNPRHLVRRRGQEARLRCSPMKGHSHVYWYRQLPEEGLKFMVYLQKENIIDESGMPKERFSAEFPKEGPSILRIQQVVRGDSAAYFCASSHGGSIYEQYFGPGTRLTVT.

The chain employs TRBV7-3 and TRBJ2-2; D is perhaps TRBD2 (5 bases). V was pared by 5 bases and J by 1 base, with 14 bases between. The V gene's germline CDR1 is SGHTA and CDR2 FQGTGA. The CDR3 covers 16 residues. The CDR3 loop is CASSLSGGLNTGELFF. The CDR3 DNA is TGTGCCAGCAGCCTAAGCGGAGGTCTGAACACCGGGGAGCTGTTTTTT.

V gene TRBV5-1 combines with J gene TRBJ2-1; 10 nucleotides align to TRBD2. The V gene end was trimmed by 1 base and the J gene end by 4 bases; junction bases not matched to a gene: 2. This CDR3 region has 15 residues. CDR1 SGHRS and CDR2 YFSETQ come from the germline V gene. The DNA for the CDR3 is TGCGCCAGCAGCTTGACTAGCGGGGATTACAATGAGCAGTTCTTC. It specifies CASSLTSGDYNEQFF.

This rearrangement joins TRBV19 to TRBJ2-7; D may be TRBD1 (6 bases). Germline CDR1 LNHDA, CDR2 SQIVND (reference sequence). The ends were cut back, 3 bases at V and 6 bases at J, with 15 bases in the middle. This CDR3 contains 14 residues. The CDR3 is CASSMGAGASEQYF. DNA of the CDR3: TGTGCCAGTAGTATGGGGGCAGGGGCCTCCGAGCAGTACTTC.

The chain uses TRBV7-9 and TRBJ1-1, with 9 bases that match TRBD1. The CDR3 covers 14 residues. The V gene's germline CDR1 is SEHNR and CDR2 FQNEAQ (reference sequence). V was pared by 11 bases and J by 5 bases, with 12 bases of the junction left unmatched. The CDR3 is CADRGVKGRTEAFF. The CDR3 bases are TGTGCCGACAGGGGGGTGAAGGGTCGAACTGAAGCTTTCTTT.

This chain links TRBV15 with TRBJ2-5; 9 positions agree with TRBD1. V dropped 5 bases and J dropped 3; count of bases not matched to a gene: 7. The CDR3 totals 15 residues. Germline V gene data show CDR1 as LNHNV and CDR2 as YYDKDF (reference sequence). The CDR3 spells CATSSRRTGEETQYF. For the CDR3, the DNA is TGTGCCACCAGCTCCCGGCGGACAGGGGAAGAGACCCAGTACTTC.

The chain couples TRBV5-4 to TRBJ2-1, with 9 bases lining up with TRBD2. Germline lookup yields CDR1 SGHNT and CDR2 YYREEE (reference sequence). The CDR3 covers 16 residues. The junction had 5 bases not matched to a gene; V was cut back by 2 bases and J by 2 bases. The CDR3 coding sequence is TGTGCCAGCAGCTTCCGAGCGGGGGGAACCTACAATGAGCAGTTCTTC. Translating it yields CASSFRAGGTYNEQFF.

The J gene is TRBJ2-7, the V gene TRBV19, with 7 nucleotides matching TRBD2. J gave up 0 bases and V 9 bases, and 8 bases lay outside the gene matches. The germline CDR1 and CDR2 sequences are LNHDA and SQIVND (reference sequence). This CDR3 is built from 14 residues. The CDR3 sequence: CASASGGSSYEQYF. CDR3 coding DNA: TGTGCCAGCGCTAGCGGCGGTAGCTCCTACGAGCAGTACTTC.

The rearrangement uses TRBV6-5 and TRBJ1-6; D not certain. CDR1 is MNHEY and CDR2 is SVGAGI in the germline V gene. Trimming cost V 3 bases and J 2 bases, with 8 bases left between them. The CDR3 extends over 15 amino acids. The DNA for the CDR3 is TGTGCCAGCAGTTATTTGTCCACCTATAATTCACCCCTCCACTTT. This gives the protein CASSYLSTYNSPLHF.

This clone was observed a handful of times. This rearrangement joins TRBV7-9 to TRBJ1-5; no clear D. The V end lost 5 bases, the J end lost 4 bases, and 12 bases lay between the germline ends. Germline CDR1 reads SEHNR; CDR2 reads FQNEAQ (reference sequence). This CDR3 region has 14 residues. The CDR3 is CASSGFPENQPQHF. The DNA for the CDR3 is TGTGCCAGCAGCGGCTTCCCAGAGAATCAGCCCCAGCATTTT.

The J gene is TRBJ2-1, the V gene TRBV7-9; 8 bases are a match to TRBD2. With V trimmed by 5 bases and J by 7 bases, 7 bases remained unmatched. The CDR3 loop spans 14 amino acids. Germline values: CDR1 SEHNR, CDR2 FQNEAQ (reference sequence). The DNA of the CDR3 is TGTGCCAGCAGCCCCGGGGGGGTGGGAAATGAGCAGTTCTTC. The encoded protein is CASSPGGVGNEQFF. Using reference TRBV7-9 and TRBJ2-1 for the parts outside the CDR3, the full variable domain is DTGVSQNPRHKITKRGQNVTFRCDPISEHNRLYWYRQTLGQGPEFLTYFQNEAQLEKSRLLSDRFSAERPKGSFSTLEIQRTEQGDSAMYLCASSPGGVGNEQFFGPGTRLTVL.